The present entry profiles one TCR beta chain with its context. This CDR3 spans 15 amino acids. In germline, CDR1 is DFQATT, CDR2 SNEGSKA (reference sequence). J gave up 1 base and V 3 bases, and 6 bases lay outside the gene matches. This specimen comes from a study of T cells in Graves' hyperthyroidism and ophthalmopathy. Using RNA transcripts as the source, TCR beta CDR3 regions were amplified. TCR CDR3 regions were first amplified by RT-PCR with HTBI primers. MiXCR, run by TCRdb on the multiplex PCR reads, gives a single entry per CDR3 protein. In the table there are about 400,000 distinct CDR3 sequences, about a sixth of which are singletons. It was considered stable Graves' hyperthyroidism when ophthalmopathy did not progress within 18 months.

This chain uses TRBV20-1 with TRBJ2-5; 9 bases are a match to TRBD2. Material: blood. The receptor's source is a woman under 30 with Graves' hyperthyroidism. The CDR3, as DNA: TGCAGTGCTAGGGGGCGGGGGGGTACCCAAGAGACCCAGTACTTC. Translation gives CSARGRGGTQETQYF.